Below, 32 T cell receptor beta chains from the same sample are listed, as sequenced in a study of T-cell memory formation after mild COVID-19. TCRdb ran MiXCR on the 5' RACE reads and lists one entry per CDR3 protein. The repertoire has 300,000 to 350,000 distinct CDR3 sequences, about 13% of them found once; the top ten carry about 20%. The sequencing sample was made of PBMCs or a T cell subset sorted from them (not recorded which). The receptors originated from a man aged 18 to 29 who had mild COVID-19 (a few samples of this study predate the infection). Cell type and time point are not known.

This clonotype was counted many times. CDR3 in DNA: TGTGCCAGCAGGGACGGTACTGCGGGGGCCAACGTCCTGACTTTC. Encoded protein: CASRDGTAGANVLTF. The chain has TRBV7-3 and TRBJ2-6; D is undetermined. In germline, CDR1 is SGHTA, CDR2 FQGTGA. The CDR3 has 15 residues. V lost 6 bases to trimming and J lost 4 bases, with 13 bases between them.

The chain uses TRBV6-5 and TRBJ2-5; 12 nucleotides agree with TRBD2. The CDR3 has 16 residues. Trimming removed 5 bases from V and 5 bases from J; junction bases left unmatched: 9. The germline CDR1 and CDR2 sequences are MNHEY and SVGAGI. The CDR3 sequence: CASSGLAGGAGETQYF. The CDR3 DNA sequence: TGTGCCAGCAGTGGTCTAGCGGGGGGGGCCGGGGAGACCCAGTACTTC.

CDR3 loop: CASTIGDTEAFF. CDR3 DNA sequence: TGTGCCAGCACCATAGGAGACACTGAAGCTTTCTTT. The chain combines TRBV12-3 or TRBV12-4 with TRBJ1-1, with D unclear. The CDR3 extends over 12 amino acids. The V and J ends lost 7 bases and 3 bases respectively, with 9 bases between them.

A few counts support this clonotype. This rearrangement joins TRBV4-1 to TRBJ1-1; 8 nucleotides agree with TRBD1. The junction had 3 bases not matched to a gene; V was cut back by 3 bases and J by 3 bases. The germline V gene encodes CDR1 MGHRA and CDR2 YSYEKL. The CDR3 is made up of 14 amino acids. The CDR3 DNA sequence: TGCGCCAGCAGCCAGGGGACAGGACACACTGAAGCTTTCTTT. This translates into CASSQGTGHTEAFF.

The J gene is TRBJ2-3, the V gene TRBV5-1, with TRBD2 as a possible D gene (6 bases). Looked up from germline, CDR1 is SGHRS and CDR2 is YFSETQ. V gave up 0 bases and J gave up 6 bases, with 17 bases separating them. This CDR3 spans 16 amino acids. CDR3 in amino acids: CASSLGVGSLADTQYF. DNA of the CDR3: TGCGCCAGCAGCTTGGGGGTGGGGAGCCTAGCGGATACGCAGTATTTT. Looking up the rest from reference TRBV5-1 and TRBJ2-3 gives the full variable domain: KAGVTQTPRYLIKTRGQQVTLSCSPISGHRSVSWYQQTPGQGLQFLFEYFSETQRNKGNFPGRFSGRQFSNSRSEMNVSTLELGDSALYLCASSLGVGSLADTQYFGPGTRLTVL.

J is TRBJ2-7 and V is TRBV2; D might be TRBD2 (6 bases). The CDR3 has 16 amino acids. CDR1 is SNHLY, CDR2 FYNNEI, per germline. V shed 2 bases and J shed 6 bases, with 20 bases lying between them. CDR3 bases: TGTGCCAGCAGTGAAATTGGGACTCCCTCCTCCCTCGAGCAGTACTTC. This gives the protein CASSEIGTPSSLEQYF.

The chain is built from TRBV10-3 and TRBJ1-6; unclear D gene. Germline loops: CDR1 ENHRY, CDR2 SYGVKD. CDR3 length: 14 residues. V lost 10 bases and J 4 bases, leaving 14 bases between the germline ends. As DNA, the CDR3 is TGTGCCACCTGGCCCAGCCCGTATAATTCACCCCTCCACTTT. This gives the protein CATWPSPYNSPLHF.

In this sample, this clonotype turned up a few times. The chain is built from TRBV6-5 and TRBJ2-3; 7 bases are shared with TRBD2. The junction had 7 bases not matched to a gene; V was cut back by 8 bases and J by 2 bases. CDR1 MNHEY and CDR2 SVGAGI come from the germline V gene. This CDR3 has 14 residues. The CDR3 here is CASRWGGITDTQYF. CDR3 DNA: TGTGCCAGCCGTTGGGGGGGTATCACAGATACGCAGTATTTT.

V is TRBV4-1 and J is TRBJ2-1; tentatively, D is TRBD1 or TRBD2 (5 bases each). Germline V gene sequence: CDR1 MGHRA, CDR2 YSYEKL. The CDR3 consists of 15 residues. V was clipped by 4 bases and J by 2 bases, with 12 bases between them. CDR3 coding DNA: TGCGCCAGCAGCCCCCAGGGAGACCCCTACAATGAGCAGTTCTTC. It encodes CASSPQGDPYNEQFF.

V gene TRBV4-3 combines with J gene TRBJ1-1; no clear D. The CDR3 spans 14 residues. With 0 bases removed from V and 4 bases from J, the gap between germline ends came to 9 bases. Per germline, CDR1 LGHNA and CDR2 YSLEER. CDR3 coding DNA: TGCGCCAGCAGCCAAGATGTTCTCCCCACTGAAGCTTTCTTT. Protein sequence: CASSQDVLPTEAFF.

This clonotype was seen only a few times. V gene TRBV20-1 combines with J gene TRBJ1-2; TRBD1 matches 9 bases. The junction had 9 bases not matched to a gene; V was cut back by 3 bases and J by 7 bases. The CDR3 runs 14 residues. CDR1 is DFQATT and CDR2 is SNEGSKA in the germline V gene (reference sequence). The CDR3 region is CSARPPDRGGGYTF. The CDR3 DNA sequence: TGCAGTGCTAGGCCCCCGGACAGGGGCGGTGGCTACACCTTC.

This clonotype came up a few times. V and J are TRBV12-3 or TRBV12-4 and TRBJ2-1; 10 nucleotides match TRBD2. The CDR3 runs to 15 residues. The V segment lost 7 bases and the J segment 2 bases; nucleotides outside the gene matches: 5. The CDR3: CASNPSGGAYNEQFF. The CDR3 bases are TGTGCCAGCAACCCGAGCGGGGGGGCCTACAATGAGCAGTTCTTC.

J is TRBJ2-1 and V is TRBV7-8, with 8 bases that match TRBD2. The V gene end was trimmed by 5 bases and the J gene end by 8 bases; junction bases not matched to a gene: 8. The CDR3 is 14 amino acids. Germline-derived CDR1 and CDR2 are SGHVS and FQNEAQ. The CDR3 is CASSLGGAEDEQFF. As DNA, the CDR3 is TGTGCCAGCAGCCTCGGGGGGGCCGAGGATGAGCAGTTCTTC. Supplemented by reference TRBV7-8 and TRBJ2-1, the full variable domain reads GAGVSQSPRYKVAKRGQDVALRCDPISGHVSLFWYQQALGQGPEFLTYFQNEAQLDKSGLPSDRFFAERPEGSVSTLKIQRTQQEDSAVYLCASSLGGAEDEQFFGPGTRLTVL.

In its sample, this clonotype was seen a few times. This rearrangement joins TRBV5-6 to TRBJ1-3; D is ambiguous. Germline values: CDR1 SGHDT, CDR2 YYEEEE. Trimming pared 1 base from V and 2 bases from J, leaving 4 bases between. There are 13 residues in the CDR3. The CDR3 spells CASSLITGNTIYF. CDR3 nucleotides: TGTGCCAGCAGCTTGATCACTGGAAACACCATATATTTT.

In its sample, this clonotype was seen a few times. The chain is built from TRBV7-2 and TRBJ1-5; TRBD1 agrees at 9 bases. The germline CDR1 and CDR2 sequences are SGHTA and FQGNSA. Trimming removed 8 bases from V and 0 bases from J; junction bases left unmatched: 8. The CDR3 extends over 16 amino acids. CDR3 in DNA: TGTGCCAGCGGGTGGACAGGGGAGTATAGCAATCAGCCCCAGCATTTT. Translated, it gives CASGWTGEYSNQPQHF.

This chain links TRBV10-2 with TRBJ1-2, with 7 bases matching TRBD1. Germline CDR1 is WSHSY and CDR2 is SAAADI. Germline trimming cut 8 bases from V and 2 bases from J; bases unmatched to any gene: 11. The CDR3 is made up of 15 amino acids. CDR3 loop: CASGRGAWGNYGYTF. In nucleotides, the CDR3 is TGCGCCAGCGGCAGGGGGGCATGGGGCAACTATGGCTACACCTTC.

This clonotype has a handful of counts. One end of the junction does not line up with germline, which may come from a read error. The chain employs TRBV4-2 and TRBJ2-3; no firm D call. In germline, CDR1 is LGHNA, CDR2 YNFKEQ. This CDR3 is built from 16 residues. The CDR3 here is CASSQDWAVGTDTQYF. The CDR3 coding sequence is TGCGCCAGCAGCCAAGATTGGGCAGTTGGCACAGATACGCAGTATTTT.

V is TRBV4-1 and J is TRBJ1-2; D gene uncertain. V gave up 3 bases and J gave up 7 bases, with 15 bases separating them. This CDR3 has 14 residues. CDR1 MGHRA and CDR2 YSYEKL come from the germline V gene. The CDR3 here is CASSHRAEQFGYTF. CDR3 in DNA: TGCGCCAGCAGCCATAGGGCAGAACAGTTTGGCTACACCTTC.

This clonotype was detected a few times. The chain links TRBV19 to TRBJ2-7, with D unresolved. V shed 6 bases and J shed 2 bases, with 5 bases lying between them. The length of the CDR3 is 11 residues. CDR1 and CDR2 from the germline V gene are LNHDA and SQIVND (reference sequence). CDR3 bases: TGTGCCAGTAGGGGAACCTACGAGCAGTACGTC. Encoded protein: CASRGTYEQYV.

This clonotype appeared many times. This rearrangement joins TRBV6-1 to TRBJ2-3; no reliable D call. CDR3 length equals 12 residues. Germline CDR1 reads MNHNS; CDR2 reads SASEGT. Between the trimmed V and J ends, which lost 6 bases and 0 bases, there was a span of 4 bases. CDR3 sequence (DNA): TGTGCCAGCAGCGGGAGCACAGATACGCAGTATTTT. Its translation is CASSGSTDTQYF.

The V gene is TRBV29-1, the J gene TRBJ1-1; D gene ambiguous. Germline V gene lookup returns CDR1 SQVTM and CDR2 ANQGSEA. Deletions cut 2 bases from V and 4 bases from J, with 11 bases between. This CDR3 has 13 amino acids. In DNA, the CDR3 is TGCAGCGTTGAAAGGGATCCTGTCACTGAAGCTTTCTTT. Its translation: CSVERDPVTEAFF.

On this clonotype: The junction departs from the called germline gene at one end, perhaps through a read error. DNA for the CDR3: TGTGCCAGCAGCCAAGGGGTCTACGATGAGCAGTTCTTC. It yields the protein CASSQGVYDEQFF. The gene calls are TRBV14 and TRBJ2-1, with no clear D. The CDR3 loop spans 13 amino acids. The V gene's germline CDR1 is SGHDN and CDR2 FVKESK.

This clonotype was detected only a few times. This chain links TRBV28 with TRBJ2-7, with no clear D. This CDR3 spans 11 amino acids. Per germline, CDR1 MDHEN and CDR2 SYDVKM. V lost 3 bases, J lost 6 bases, and 6 bases lay in between. The CDR3 DNA is TGTGCCAGCAGTTTGGAGTCCGAGCAGTACTTC. Its protein product is CASSLESEQYF.

This clonotype turned up a few times. The V call is TRBV7-2, the J call TRBJ1-2, with TRBD1 matching 7 bases. V lost 0 bases to trimming and J lost 3 bases; unmatched junction nucleotides: 10. CDR3 length: 17 amino acids. The germline V gene encodes CDR1 SGHTA and CDR2 FQGNSA. In nucleotides, the CDR3 is TGTGCCAGCAGCTTAGCCCGGACAGGAGGGATTGACTATGGCTACACCTTC. It yields the protein CASSLARTGGIDYGYTF.

The sample holds a few counts of this clonotype. The chain combines TRBV20-1 with TRBJ2-4, with D perhaps TRBD2 (6 bases). The V and J ends lost 4 bases and 0 bases respectively, with 7 bases between them. Germline CDR1 reads DFQATT; CDR2 reads SNEGSKA (reference sequence). The CDR3 loop spans 13 amino acids. The DNA for the CDR3 is TGCAGTGCTACGGGACTAGCCAAAAACATTCAGTACTTC. Translated, it gives CSATGLAKNIQYF.

The chain joins TRBV5-1 to TRBJ2-1; TRBD2 is a possible D gene (5 bases). The V and J ends lost 3 bases and 3 bases respectively, with 13 bases between them. The CDR3 is 15 residues long. The V gene's germline CDR1 is SGHRS and CDR2 YFSETQ. The CDR3 DNA reads as TGCGCCAGCAGCTCAACCGGGATAAACTACAATGAGCAGTTCTTC. It yields the protein CASSSTGINYNEQFF.

The chain is built from TRBV27 and TRBJ2-7; no reliable D call. Germline CDR1 MNHEY, CDR2 SMNVEV (reference sequence). There are 15 residues in the CDR3. V was trimmed by 0 bases and J by 0 bases, leaving 9 bases between them. The CDR3 region has the DNA TGTGCCAGCAGTTTATCTCGGTCCAGCTCCTACGAGCAGTACTTC. This sequence encodes CASSLSRSSSYEQYF.

This clonotype came up a few times. The V gene is TRBV2, the J gene TRBJ1-1, with TRBD1 matching 7 bases. Germline V gene sequence: CDR1 SNHLY, CDR2 FYNNEI. This CDR3 has 12 residues. The J segment lost 5 bases and the V segment lost 7 bases, leaving 4 bases of the junction unmatched. CDR3 in DNA: TGTGCCAGCAAGACAGGGAAGACTGAAGCTTTCTTT. It yields the protein CASKTGKTEAFF.

This clonotype was seen a handful of times. This rearrangement joins TRBV18 to TRBJ1-3, with D possibly TRBD1 on 5 matching bases. CDR1 and CDR2 from the germline V gene are KGHSH and LQKENI. Trimming left V 2 bases short and J 4 bases short, with 12 bases between. This CDR3 is built from 15 residues. The chain's CDR3 is CASSPADSEGNTIYF. The CDR3, as DNA: TGTGCCAGCTCACCAGCCGACAGCGAAGGAAACACCATATATTTT.

V is TRBV4-3 and J is TRBJ1-2, with D possibly being TRBD1 (5 bases). This CDR3 is built from 14 residues. Looked up from germline, CDR1 is LGHNA and CDR2 is YSLEER. V lost 1 base, J lost 8 bases, and 14 bases lay in between. For the CDR3, the DNA is TGCGCCAGCAGCCAAGGCGACAGATCCGACGGCTACACCTTC. Its protein product is CASSQGDRSDGYTF.

The V gene is TRBV18, the J gene TRBJ2-1; D gene uncertain. Trimming took 3 bases from V and 9 from J, leaving 3 bases between them. In germline, CDR1 is KGHSH, CDR2 LQKENI. This CDR3 spans 10 amino acids. This CDR3 is CASSPSEQFF. CDR3 bases: TGTGCCAGCTCACCTAGTGAGCAGTTCTTC.

The V and J genes are TRBV6-5 and TRBJ2-2, with a tentative D call TRBD2 (7 bases). V dropped 2 bases and J dropped 1 base, with 14 bases sitting between them. The CDR3 extends over 17 amino acids. Germline V gives CDR1 MNHEY, CDR2 SVGAGI. The chain's CDR3 is CASSYGGALGNTGELFF. The CDR3 DNA reads as TGTGCCAGCAGTTACGGGGGGGCGCTTGGGAACACCGGGGAGCTGTTTTTT.